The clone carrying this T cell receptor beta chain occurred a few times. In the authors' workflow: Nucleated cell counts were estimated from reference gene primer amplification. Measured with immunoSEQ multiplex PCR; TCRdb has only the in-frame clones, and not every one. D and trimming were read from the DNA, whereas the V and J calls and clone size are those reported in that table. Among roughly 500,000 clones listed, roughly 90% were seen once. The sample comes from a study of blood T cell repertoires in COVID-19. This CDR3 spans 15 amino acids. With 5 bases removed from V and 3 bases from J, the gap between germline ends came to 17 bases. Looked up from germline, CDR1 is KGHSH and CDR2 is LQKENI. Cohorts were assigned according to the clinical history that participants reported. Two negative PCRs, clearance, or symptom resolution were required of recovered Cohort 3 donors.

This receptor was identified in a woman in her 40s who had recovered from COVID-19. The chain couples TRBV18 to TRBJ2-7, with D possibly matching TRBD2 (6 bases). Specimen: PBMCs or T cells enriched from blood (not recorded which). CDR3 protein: CASSSTRDSFYEQYF. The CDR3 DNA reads TGTGCCAGCTCATCTACCCGGGACTCCTTCTACGAGCAGTACTTC.